This T cell receptor (beta chain) was documented in a study of glioma-infiltrating T cells. Regarding the study as a whole: Non-neoplastic patients had below-expected tissue-blood divergence, while all gliomas exceeded expectation. Very few CDR3 sequences were shared between tissue and blood.

The CDR3 consists of 18 residues. Using RNA template, CDR3s of TCR alpha and beta were amplified with iRepertoire arm-PCR. Input was about 95-400 ng of tissue mRNA or PBMC total RNA. TCRdb analysed the multiplex PCR reads with MiXCR anew, one entry per CDR3 protein. The profile shows under 200,000 distinct CDR3 sequences, about 47% of them singletons. In its sample, this clonotype was seen once. No antigen is known for it. At one end, the junction sequence differs from germline, possibly due to a read error. This TCR was recovered from a human donor with low-grade glioma or glioblastoma, undergoing nonglioma brain surgery, or in good health (not recorded which). This chain uses TRBV12-3 or TRBV12-4 with TRBJ2-1, with TRBD1 matching 10 bases. The sample taken for sequencing was glioma tissue, nonneoplastic brain tissue, or PBMCs (not recorded which). The CDR3 here is CASSMYSGTGVLYNEQSF. The CDR3 region has the DNA TGTGCCAGCAGTATGTATTCCGGGACAGGGGTCCTCTACAATGAGCAGTCCTTC.